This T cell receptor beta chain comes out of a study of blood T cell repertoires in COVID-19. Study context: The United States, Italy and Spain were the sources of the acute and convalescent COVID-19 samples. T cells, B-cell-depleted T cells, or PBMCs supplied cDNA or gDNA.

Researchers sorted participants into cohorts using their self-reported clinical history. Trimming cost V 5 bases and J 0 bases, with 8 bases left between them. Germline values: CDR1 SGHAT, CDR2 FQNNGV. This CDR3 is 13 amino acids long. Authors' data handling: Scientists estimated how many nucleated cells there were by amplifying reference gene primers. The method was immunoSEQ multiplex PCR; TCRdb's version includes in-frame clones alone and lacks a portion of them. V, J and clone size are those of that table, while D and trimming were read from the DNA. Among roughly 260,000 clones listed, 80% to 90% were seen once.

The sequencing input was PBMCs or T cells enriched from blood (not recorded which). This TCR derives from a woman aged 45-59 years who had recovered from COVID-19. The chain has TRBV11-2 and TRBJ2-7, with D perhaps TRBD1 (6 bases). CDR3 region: CASSRDISYEQYF. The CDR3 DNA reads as TGTGCCAGCAGCCGGGACATCTCCTACGAGCAGTACTTC.